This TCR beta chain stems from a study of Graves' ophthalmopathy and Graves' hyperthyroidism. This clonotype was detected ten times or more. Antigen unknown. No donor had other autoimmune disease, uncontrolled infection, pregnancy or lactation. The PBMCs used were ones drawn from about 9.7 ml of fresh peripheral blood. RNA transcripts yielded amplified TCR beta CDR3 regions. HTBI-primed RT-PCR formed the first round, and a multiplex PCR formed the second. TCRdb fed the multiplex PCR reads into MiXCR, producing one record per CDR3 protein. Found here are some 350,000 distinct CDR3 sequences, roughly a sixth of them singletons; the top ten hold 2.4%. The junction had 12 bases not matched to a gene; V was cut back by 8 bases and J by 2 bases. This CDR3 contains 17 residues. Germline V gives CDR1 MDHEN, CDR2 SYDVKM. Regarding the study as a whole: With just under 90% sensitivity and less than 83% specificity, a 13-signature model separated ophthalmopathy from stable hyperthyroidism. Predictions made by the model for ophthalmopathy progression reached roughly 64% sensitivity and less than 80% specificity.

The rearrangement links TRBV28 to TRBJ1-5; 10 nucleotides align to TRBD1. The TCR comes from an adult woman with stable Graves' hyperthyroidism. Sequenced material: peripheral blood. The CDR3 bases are TGTGCCAGCTCTCTTCCCAGAGGACAGGGGGGCAATCAGCCCCAGCATTTT. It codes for CASSLPRGQGGNQPQHF.